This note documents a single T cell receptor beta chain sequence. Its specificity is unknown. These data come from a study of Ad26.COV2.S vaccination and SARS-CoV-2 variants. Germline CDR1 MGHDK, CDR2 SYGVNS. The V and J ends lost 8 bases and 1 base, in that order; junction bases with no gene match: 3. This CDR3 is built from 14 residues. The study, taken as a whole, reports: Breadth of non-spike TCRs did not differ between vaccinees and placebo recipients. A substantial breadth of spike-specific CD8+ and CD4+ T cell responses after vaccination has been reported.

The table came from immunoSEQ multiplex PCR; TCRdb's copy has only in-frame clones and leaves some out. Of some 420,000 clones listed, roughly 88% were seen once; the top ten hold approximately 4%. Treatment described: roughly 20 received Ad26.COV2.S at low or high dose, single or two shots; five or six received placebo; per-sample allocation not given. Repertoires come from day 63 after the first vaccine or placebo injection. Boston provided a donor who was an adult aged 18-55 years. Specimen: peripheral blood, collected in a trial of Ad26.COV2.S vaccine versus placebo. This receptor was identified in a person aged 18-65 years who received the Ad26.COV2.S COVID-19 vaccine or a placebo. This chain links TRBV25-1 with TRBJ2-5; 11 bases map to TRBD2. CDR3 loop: CASSSGGSQETQYF. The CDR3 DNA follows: TGTGCCAGCTCTAGCGGGGGGTCCCAAGAGACCCAGTACTTC.